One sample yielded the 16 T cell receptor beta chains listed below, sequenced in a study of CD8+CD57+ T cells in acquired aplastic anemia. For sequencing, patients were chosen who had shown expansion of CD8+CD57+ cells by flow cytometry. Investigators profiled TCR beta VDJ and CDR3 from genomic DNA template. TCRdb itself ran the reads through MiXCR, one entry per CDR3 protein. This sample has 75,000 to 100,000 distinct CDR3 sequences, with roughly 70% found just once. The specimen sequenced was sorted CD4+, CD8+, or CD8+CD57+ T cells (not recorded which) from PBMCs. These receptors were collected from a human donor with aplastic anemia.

The CDR3 protein is CSATWTDAETQYF. The CDR3 DNA sequence: TGCAGTGCTACATGGACGGATGCGGAGACCCAGTACTTC. V usage is TRBV20-1 and J usage is TRBJ2-5; D not certain. The CDR3 consists of 13 residues. Trimming removed 4 bases from V and 5 bases from J, with 14 bases in between. Germline V gives CDR1 DFQATT, CDR2 SNEGSKA (reference sequence).

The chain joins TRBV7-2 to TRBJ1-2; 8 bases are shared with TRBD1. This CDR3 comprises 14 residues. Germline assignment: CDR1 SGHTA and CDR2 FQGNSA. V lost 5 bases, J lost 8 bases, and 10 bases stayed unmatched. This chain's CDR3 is CASSLLPGQEGYTF. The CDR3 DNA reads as TGTGCCAGCAGCCTGCTTCCGGGACAGGAGGGCTACACCTTC.

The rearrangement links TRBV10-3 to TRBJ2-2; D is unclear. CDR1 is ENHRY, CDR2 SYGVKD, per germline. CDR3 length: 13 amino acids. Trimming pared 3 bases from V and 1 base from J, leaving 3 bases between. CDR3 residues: CAISDRNTGELFF. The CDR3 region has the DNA TGTGCCATCAGTGACCGGAACACCGGGGAGCTGTTTTTT.

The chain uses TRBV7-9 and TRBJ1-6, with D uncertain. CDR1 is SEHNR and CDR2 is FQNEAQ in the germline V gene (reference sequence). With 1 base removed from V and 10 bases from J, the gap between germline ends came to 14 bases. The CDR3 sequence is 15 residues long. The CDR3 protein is CASSLGGSVNSPLHF. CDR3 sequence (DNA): TGTGCCAGCAGCTTAGGCGGCAGCGTCAACTCACCCCTCCACTTT.

The CDR3 coding sequence is TGTGCCATCAGTGAGTCGACAGAACATACGCAGTATTTT. This gives the protein CAISESTEHTQYF. This sequence joins TRBV10-3 and TRBJ2-3; D possibly corresponds to TRBD1 (5 bases). V was clipped by 0 bases and J by 7 bases, with 8 bases between them. This CDR3 contains 13 residues. Germline loops: CDR1 ENHRY, CDR2 SYGVKD.

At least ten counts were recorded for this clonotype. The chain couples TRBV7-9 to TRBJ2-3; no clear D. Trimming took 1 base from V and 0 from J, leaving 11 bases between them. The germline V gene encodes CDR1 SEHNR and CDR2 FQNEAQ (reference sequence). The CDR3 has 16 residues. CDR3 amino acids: CASSLGAVDSTDTQYF. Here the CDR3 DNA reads TGTGCCAGCAGCTTAGGGGCAGTGGATAGCACAGATACGCAGTATTTT.

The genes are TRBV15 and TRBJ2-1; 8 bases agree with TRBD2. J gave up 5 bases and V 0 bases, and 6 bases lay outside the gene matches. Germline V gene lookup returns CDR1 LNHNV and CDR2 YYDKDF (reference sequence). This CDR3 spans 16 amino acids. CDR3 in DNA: TGTGCCACCAGCAGAGATCAAGGGACTAGAAACAATGAGCAGTTCTTC. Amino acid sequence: CATSRDQGTRNNEQFF.

Here the CDR3 DNA reads TGTGCCAGTAGTAGGGTTTCGGTGGATGAAGCTTTCTTT. Its protein is CASSRVSVDEAFF. The chain uses TRBV19 and TRBJ1-1; D is unclear. CDR1 and CDR2 (germline): LNHDA, SQIVND (reference sequence). With 4 bases removed from V and 7 bases from J, the gap between germline ends came to 13 bases. The CDR3 length is 13 residues.

As DNA, the CDR3 is TGTGCCAGCAGTGAGGGGGGACTAGCGGGGTGGAGCACAGATACGCAGTATTTT. Protein product: CASSEGGLAGWSTDTQYF. The chain links TRBV2 to TRBJ2-3, with 13 bases aligning to TRBD2. The germline V gene has CDR1 SNHLY and CDR2 FYNNEI. The CDR3 extends over 18 amino acids. V shed 3 bases, J shed 0 bases, and the junction held 6 bases outside the gene matches.

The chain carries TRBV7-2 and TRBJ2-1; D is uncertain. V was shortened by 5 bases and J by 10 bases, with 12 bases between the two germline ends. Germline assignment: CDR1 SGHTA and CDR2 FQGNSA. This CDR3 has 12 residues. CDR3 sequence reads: CASSPTHGEQFF. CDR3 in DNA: TGTGCCAGCAGCCCTACGCATGGAGAGCAGTTCTTC.

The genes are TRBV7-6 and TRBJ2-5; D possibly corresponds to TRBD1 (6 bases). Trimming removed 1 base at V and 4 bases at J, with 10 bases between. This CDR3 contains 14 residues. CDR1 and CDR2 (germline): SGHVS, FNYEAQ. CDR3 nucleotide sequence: TGTGCCAGCAGCTTAGACCCCAGGGGAGAGACCCAGTACTTC. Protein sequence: CASSLDPRGETQYF.

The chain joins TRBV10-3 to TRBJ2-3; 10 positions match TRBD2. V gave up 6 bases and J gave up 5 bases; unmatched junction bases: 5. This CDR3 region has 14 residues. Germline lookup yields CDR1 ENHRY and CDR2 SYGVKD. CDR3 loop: CAIRSGREIDTQYF. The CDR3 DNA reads TGTGCCATCAGGAGCGGGAGGGAAATAGATACGCAGTATTTT.

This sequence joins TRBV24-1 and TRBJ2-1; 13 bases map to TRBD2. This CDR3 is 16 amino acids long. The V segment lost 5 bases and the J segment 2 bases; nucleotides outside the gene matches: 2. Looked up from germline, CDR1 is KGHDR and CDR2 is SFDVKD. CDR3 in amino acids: CATSGLAGGPYNEQFF. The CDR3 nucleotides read TGTGCCACCAGTGGACTAGCGGGAGGCCCCTACAATGAGCAGTTCTTC.

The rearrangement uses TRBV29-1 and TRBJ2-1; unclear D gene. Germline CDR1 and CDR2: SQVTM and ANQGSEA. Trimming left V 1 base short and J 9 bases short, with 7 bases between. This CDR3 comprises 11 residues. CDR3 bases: TGCAGCGTTGAAGGGGTTCCTGAGCAGTTCTTC. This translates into CSVEGVPEQFF.

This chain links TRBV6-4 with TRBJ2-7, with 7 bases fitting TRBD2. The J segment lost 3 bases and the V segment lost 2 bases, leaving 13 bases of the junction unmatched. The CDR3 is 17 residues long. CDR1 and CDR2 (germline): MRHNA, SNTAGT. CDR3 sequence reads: CASSDNPWGGEGYEQYF. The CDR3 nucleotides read TGTGCCAGCAGTGACAACCCCTGGGGGGGAGAGGGCTACGAGCAGTACTTC.

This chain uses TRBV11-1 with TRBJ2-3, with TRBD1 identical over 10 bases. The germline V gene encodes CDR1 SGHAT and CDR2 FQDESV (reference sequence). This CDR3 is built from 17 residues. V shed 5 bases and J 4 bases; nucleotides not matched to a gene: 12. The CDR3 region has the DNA TGTGCCAGCAGCCCCCGCCCGGGACAGGGGATTTCAGATACGCAGTATTTT. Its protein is CASSPRPGQGISDTQYF.